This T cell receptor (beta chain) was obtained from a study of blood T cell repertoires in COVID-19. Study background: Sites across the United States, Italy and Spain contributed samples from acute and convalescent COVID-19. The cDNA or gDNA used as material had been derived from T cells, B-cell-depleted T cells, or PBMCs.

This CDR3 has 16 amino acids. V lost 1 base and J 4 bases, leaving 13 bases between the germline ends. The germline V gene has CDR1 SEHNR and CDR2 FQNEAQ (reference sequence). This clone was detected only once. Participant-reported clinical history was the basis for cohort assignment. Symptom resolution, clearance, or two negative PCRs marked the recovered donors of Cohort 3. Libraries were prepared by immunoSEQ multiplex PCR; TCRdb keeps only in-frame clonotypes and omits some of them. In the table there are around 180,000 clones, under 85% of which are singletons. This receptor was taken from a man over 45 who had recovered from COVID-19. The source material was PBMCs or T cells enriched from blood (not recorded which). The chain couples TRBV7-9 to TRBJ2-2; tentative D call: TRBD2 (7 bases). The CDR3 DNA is TGTGCCAGCAGCTTAGAAGGGGGGGCTCGCACCGGGGAGCTGTTTTTT. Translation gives CASSLEGGARTGELFF.